This T cell receptor (beta chain) was retrieved from a study of type 1 and type 2 diabetes patients (dated by TCRdb to 2016 to 2018). Some background on the complete study: Roughly 9 type 1 diabetes patients, a few type 2 diabetes patients and about 6 nondiabetic controls were recruited in China to form the cohort. Throughout the study, CD4 or CD8 MicroBeads on MACS columns were used to positively select CD4+ and CD8+ T cells from PBMCs. Altogether, approximately 19 million paired-end reads were produced across the whole study. The study used high-throughput sequencing to profile TCRbeta repertoires and compare individuals with type 1 diabetes, type 2 diabetes and no diabetes. Type 2 diabetes patients served as a disease comparison group for the type 1 diabetes patients. Comparing approximately 19-cycle and approximately 26-cycle amplification showed similar V gene usage, suggesting similar primer efficiencies and random PCR bias. Paired-end sequencing of TCRbeta libraries was performed on Illumina HiSeq 2000 or MiSeq instruments. Findings and caveats that apply to the study as a whole: Type 2 diabetes patients had few highly-expanded CD4+ clones (median one), and those clones made up a median approximately 4% of reads. In both CD4+ and CD8+ T cells, type 2 diabetes repertoires were highly diverse and significantly more diverse than type 1 diabetes repertoires. Age and gender were not matched between study groups, possibly biasing interpretation. Because only a limited number of T2D and control samples were sequenced, some T1D-only HECs might also be present in more T2D or control samples. V and J gene usage patterns of type 2 diabetes and control samples were highly correlated, averaging approximately 0.97 between samples.

The CDR3 covers 17 residues, taking in both the cysteine and the phenylalanine. The sequence is cut down to CDR3 DNA, 51 bases in frame from base 1. CDR1 and CDR2, per the germline V gene, are SNHLY and FYNNEI. Trimming removed 6 bases from V and 5 bases from J; the gene matches leave 13 bases unexplained. Comments on this clonotype: Its antigen is unknown. The sample holds no much larger clone one base away, and base qualities are not on file.

All diabetic patients met standard classification criteria for type 1 or type 2 diabetes, with glucose and C-peptide assessed by WHO-recommended methods. Donors were excluded if they had other autoimmune diseases or infections within the previous four weeks. From each participant, 9.5 to 10 milliliters of peripheral blood were collected. LymphoPrep density separation was used to isolate PBMCs. Reads for this sample came from an Illumina MiSeq. Genomic DNA from sorted T cell subsets was used as template for TCRbeta CDR3 amplification. The TCRbeta CDR3 region was amplified by multiplex PCR with 30 forward and 13 reverse primers. AMPure XP beads were used to purify the PCR products, after which a second approximately 25-cycle PCR added indices and adaptors. Before sequencing, the libraries were purified from gel with the QIAquick Gel Extraction Kit. As for how the authors treated the data: FLASH was used to merge paired-end reads, and IgBLAST was used to align the merged reads to IMGT V, D and J germline references. Reads with below 70% alignment identity to germline references were discarded, and 9.5 million to 14 million reads were retained study-wide. IMGT definitions were followed to assign CDR3 boundaries, reading frame and productivity. Highly-expanded clones were defined as clones at or above 1% of reads, and diversity was measured by normalized Shannon entropy. Unpaired two-tailed t-tests were used to test for differences in Shannon entropy between groups. Through fastp at Q25 and MiXCR, TCRdb rebuilt clones from the public reads, retaining in-frame beta chains. All rows with the same CDR3 protein become a single entry with the most common DNA and genes. TCRdb, not the original authors, processed these V and J calls. This sample gives a few hundred thousand distinct CDR3 sequences in total; roughly 48% of them show up just once. The top ten constitute around 15% of the sample.

The sequenced material came from peripheral blood mononuclear cells (PBMCs). The sequence joins TRBV2 to TRBJ2-1; 10 central bases correspond to TRBD2. The clonotype was recovered from a man in his late teens or twenties with type 2 diabetes. The DNA is as follows: TGTGCCAGCAGAGAGACTAGCGGGCCCCTATATAACAATGAGCAGTTCTTC. This encodes CASRETSGPLYNNEQFF.